Listed below are T cell receptor beta chains from one sample, sequenced in a study of shared clonotypes between healthy human individuals. Sequencing used immunoSEQ multiplex PCR; TCRdb keeps in-frame clones, though not all of them. The data contain roughly 2.5 million clones, approximately 92% of them singletons. Source material: naive CD4+ T cells sorted from blood. Receptor source: a man in his late teens or twenties in good health. Each CDR3 is given with its conserved first and last residue. Each record gives: D gene, V gene, CDR3 length, J gene, CDR3 DNA, CDR3 protein. D genes are given only for firm matches.

D: TRBD2; V: TRBV5-1; length: 17; J: TRBJ2-3; DNA: TGCGCCAGCAGCTTGGCGGGAGGGGTACTTGGGACAGATACGCAGTATTTT; CDR3: CASSLAGGVLGTDTQYF
D: -; V: TRBV10-2; length: 14; J: TRBJ2-5; DNA: TGCGCCAGCAGTGAGTCGTACAGCCAAGAGACCCAGTACTTC; CDR3: CASSESYSQETQYF
D: -; V: TRBV5-8; length: 14; J: TRBJ2-2; DNA: TGTGCCAGCAGCTTGGGGTTACACACCGGGGAGCTGTTTTTT; CDR3: CASSLGLHTGELFF
D: -; V: TRBV6-5; length: 14; J: TRBJ1-3; DNA: TGTGCCAGCAGTGAGGGACACTCTGGAAACACCATATATTTT; CDR3: CASSEGHSGNTIYF
D: -; V: TRBV7-2; length: 17; J: TRBJ2-7; DNA: TGTGCCAGCAGCCGCCTTAGGTTGGCGGGGGCCACCTACGAGCAGTACTTC; CDR3: CASSRLRLAGATYEQYF
D: -; V: TRBV2; length: 12; J: TRBJ2-7; DNA: TGTGCCAGTAGGACAGAGGGGTACGAGCAGTACTTC; CDR3: CASRTEGYEQYF
D: TRBD2; V: TRBV5-6; length: 17; J: TRBJ2-7; DNA: TGTGCCAGCAGCCGTTTGGCCTCCGGGACTAGCCTCTACGAGCAGTACTTC; CDR3: CASSRLASGTSLYEQYF
D: TRBD1; V: TRBV7-2; length: 15; J: TRBJ1-5; DNA: TGTGCCAGCAGCCCGAGAACAGGGGGCCAACAGCCCCAGCATTTT; CDR3: CASSPRTGGQQPQHF
D: -; V: TRBV7-3; length: 13; J: TRBJ2-5; DNA: TGTGCCAGCAGCTTGAATGGGCGAGAGACCCAGTACTTC; CDR3: CASSLNGRETQYF
D: -; V: TRBV6-5; length: 13; J: TRBJ2-7; DNA: TGTGCCAGCAGCAATGGACACTCCTACGAGCAGTACTTC; CDR3: CASSNGHSYEQYF
D: -; V: TRBV7-2; length: 14; J: TRBJ2-7; DNA: TGTGCCAGCAGCAACCCGTCGAGTTTGCACGAGCAGTACTTC; CDR3: CASSNPSSLHEQYF
D: -; V: TRBV6-1; length: 15; J: TRBJ1-5; DNA: TGTGCCAGCACCCCTGGAATGAGCCCCAATCAGCCCCAGCATTTT; CDR3: CASTPGMSPNQPQHF
D: -; V: TRBV9; length: 13; J: TRBJ1-2; DNA: TGTGCCAGCAGCGTGGGCAGTACCTATGGCTACACCTTC; CDR3: CASSVGSTYGYTF
D: -; V: TRBV5-1; length: 15; J: TRBJ2-1; DNA: TGCGCCAGCAGCGCCGAGGGACTTAGGCCTGATGAGCAGTTCTTC; CDR3: CASSAEGLRPDEQFF
D: TRBD1; V: TRBV28; length: 16; J: TRBJ1-2; DNA: TGTGCCAGCAGCTCACAGGGGGTCAGCCCCCCTTATGGCTACACCTTC; CDR3: CASSSQGVSPPYGYTF
D: TRBD2; V: TRBV28; length: 12; J: TRBJ2-3; DNA: TGTGCCACTGCGGGGGGGACAGATACGCAGTATTTT; CDR3: CATAGGTDTQYF
D: TRBD1; V: TRBV6-5; length: 15; J: TRBJ1-3; DNA: TGTGCCAGCAGGAAGACAGGGGGCTCTGGAAACACCATATATTTT; CDR3: CASRKTGGSGNTIYF
D: TRBD1; V: TRBV7-6; length: 16; J: TRBJ1-1; DNA: TGTGCCAGCAGCCCGAAGACAGGGGTTCAGGGCACTGAAGCTTTCTTT; CDR3: CASSPKTGVQGTEAFF
D: -; V: TRBV5-6; length: 15; J: TRBJ2-3; DNA: TGTGCCAGCAGCTTGCTGCAGGTCTTGCGCGATACGCAGTATTTT; CDR3: CASSLLQVLRDTQYF